The clone carrying this TCR beta chain was detected many times. Its antigen is not known. This sample stems from a study of T cells after yellow fever vaccination. Study-wide background: Libraries from low-cell-number fractions were prepared with the SMART-Seq v4 Ultra Low Input RNA kit. Study results and caveats: Faster peaking, at day 5 versus 15, marked a secondary response that was weaker. Of the clonotypes, a small share occurred in both CD4 and CD8 compartments.

5'RACE template switching produced TCR cDNA carrying a universal primer site and UMIs. From the 5' RACE reads, TCRdb called clonotypes with MiXCR, one entry per CDR3 protein. The sample includes 200,000 to 250,000 distinct CDR3 sequences, 3.2% seen only once; the top ten take about 3.3%. The V gene lost 0 bases and the J gene lost 4 bases, with 7 bases spanning the gap. CDR1 LGHDT and CDR2 YNNKEL come from the germline V gene (reference sequence). The CDR3 covers 14 residues. The sequenced sample was CD4+ T cells sorted from PBMCs, obtained 10 days after the yellow fever booster vaccination. This TCR derives from a man aged 18-30 years who received the YFV17D yellow fever vaccine. This chain uses TRBV3-1 with TRBJ1-5; D is unresolved. The CDR3 spells CASSQDTRNQPQHF. CDR3 DNA: TGTGCCAGCAGCCAAGATACCCGGAATCAGCCCCAGCATTTT.